This is a list of T cell receptor beta chains from one sample in a study of cytomegalovirus exposure and HLA in healthy donors. TCRdb's copy holds only in-frame clones and misses some; the assay was immunoSEQ multiplex PCR. The sample yields some 120,000 clones, about 91% seen once. Sequencing was performed on PBMCs. These receptors all come from a woman younger than 35 in good health and CMV-seronegative. Each CDR3 is given with its conserved first and last residue. The order of the fields is D gene, J gene, clone size, V gene, CDR3 DNA, CDR3 protein. D genes are given only for firm matches. Size tells how often a clone was seen (once, few, many) or the class of an expanded clone, and some rows leave it out.

d_call: TRBD2
j_call: TRBJ2-7
clone_size: -
v_call: TRBV19
cdr3_nt: TGTGCCAGTAGTTCCCTAAACCTCGGGACTAGCGGCTACGAGCAGTACTTC
cdr3_aa: CASSSLNLGTSGYEQYF

d_call: -
j_call: TRBJ1-3
clone_size: few
v_call: TRBV5-6
cdr3_nt: TGTGCCAGCAGCTCCATACACGCTGGAAACACCATATATTTT
cdr3_aa: CASSSIHAGNTIYF

d_call: -
j_call: TRBJ2-1
clone_size: many
v_call: TRBV5-8
cdr3_nt: TGTGCCAGCAGCTTCTCCAGATCCTCCTACAATGAGCAGTTCTTC
cdr3_aa: CASSFSRSSYNEQFF

d_call: -
j_call: TRBJ2-2
clone_size: -
v_call: TRBV11-2
cdr3_nt: TGTGCCAGCAGCTCGGTTCCCGGGGAGCTGTTTTTT
cdr3_aa: CASSSVPGELFF

d_call: TRBD1
j_call: TRBJ1-2
clone_size: once
v_call: TRBV7-6
cdr3_nt: TGTGCCAGCAGCTTAGATCGTTGGGGACAGAGTTATGGCTACACCTTC
cdr3_aa: CASSLDRWGQSYGYTF

d_call: -
j_call: TRBJ2-5
clone_size: -
v_call: TRBV5-5
cdr3_nt: TGTGCCAGCAGCCCTAACTGGGAGACCCAGTACTTC
cdr3_aa: CASSPNWETQYF

d_call: -
j_call: TRBJ2-3
clone_size: -
v_call: TRBV5-1
cdr3_nt: TGCGCCAGCAGCTTGGACGGGAAGAGCACAGATACGCAGTATTTT
cdr3_aa: CASSLDGKSTDTQYF

d_call: TRBD1
j_call: TRBJ1-1
clone_size: once
v_call: TRBV27
cdr3_nt: TGTGCCAGCAGTTTGATTACAGGGGGTAGCACTGAAGCTTTCTTT
cdr3_aa: CASSLITGGSTEAFF

d_call: -
j_call: TRBJ1-5
clone_size: -
v_call: TRBV18
cdr3_nt: TGTGCCAGCTCACCCCTTAGGGAGGGGAATCAGCCCCAGCATTTT
cdr3_aa: CASSPLREGNQPQHF

d_call: TRBD2
j_call: TRBJ2-3
clone_size: -
v_call: TRBV7-2
cdr3_nt: TGTGCCAGCAGCTTCGGTAATAGCGGGAGCACAGATACGCAGTATTTT
cdr3_aa: CASSFGNSGSTDTQYF

d_call: -
j_call: TRBJ2-6
clone_size: -
v_call: TRBV2
cdr3_nt: TGTGCCAGCAGCGCACAGCTGGCCGGGGCCAACGTCCTGACTTTC
cdr3_aa: CASSAQLAGANVLTF

d_call: TRBD1
j_call: TRBJ2-3
clone_size: -
v_call: TRBV6-5
cdr3_nt: TGTGCCAGCAGTTTGCAGGGGGCTGCAGATACGCAGTATTTT
cdr3_aa: CASSLQGAADTQYF

d_call: -
j_call: TRBJ1-5
clone_size: -
v_call: TRBV6-1
cdr3_nt: TGTGCCAGCAGTGAGAATTTCGGGGGTACTTGGGTGGGTAGCAATCAGCCCCAGCATTTT
cdr3_aa: CASSENFGGTWVGSNQPQHF

d_call: -
j_call: TRBJ1-2
clone_size: -
v_call: TRBV19
cdr3_nt: TGTGCCAGTAGTATAGCCAGGCTGGATGGCTACACCTTC
cdr3_aa: CASSIARLDGYTF

d_call: -
j_call: TRBJ2-5
clone_size: once
v_call: TRBV9
cdr3_nt: TGTGCCAGCAGCACGGATTTTGGGCCGGAGACCCAGTACTTC
cdr3_aa: CASSTDFGPETQYF

d_call: -
j_call: TRBJ1-2
clone_size: -
v_call: TRBV6-5
cdr3_nt: TGTGCCAGCAGTTACTCTGGAGGGAGGCATTATGGCTACACCTTC
cdr3_aa: CASSYSGGRHYGYTF

d_call: -
j_call: TRBJ1-1
clone_size: -
v_call: TRBV2
cdr3_nt: TGTGCCAGCAGTGTTGAGGGGAACACTGAAGCTTTCTTT
cdr3_aa: CASSVEGNTEAFF

d_call: TRBD1
j_call: TRBJ1-4
clone_size: -
v_call: TRBV27
cdr3_nt: TGTGCCAGCAGAGAAGGGGGCGTTAGGCAAAAACTGTTTTTT
cdr3_aa: CASREGGVRQKLFF

d_call: -
j_call: TRBJ2-7
clone_size: -
v_call: TRBV28
cdr3_nt: TGTGCCAGCAGAACGAGCGGGTACTCCTACGAGCAGTACTTC
cdr3_aa: CASRTSGYSYEQYF

d_call: -
j_call: TRBJ2-7
clone_size: once
v_call: TRBV28
cdr3_nt: TGTGCCAGCAGTGCCCTCCTTGGGGGCGCGGAACAGTACTTC
cdr3_aa: CASSALLGGAEQYF

d_call: -
j_call: TRBJ2-2
clone_size: -
v_call: TRBV2
cdr3_nt: TGTGCCAGCAGTGGTAGCCTGATAGGGAGAGGGAACACCGGGGAGCTGTTTTTT
cdr3_aa: CASSGSLIGRGNTGELFF

d_call: TRBD2
j_call: TRBJ2-5
clone_size: -
v_call: TRBV7-9
cdr3_nt: TGTGCCAGCAGCTCACCCCACGGGAGGGCCCAAGAGACCCAGTACTTC
cdr3_aa: CASSSPHGRAQETQYF

d_call: TRBD2
j_call: TRBJ2-2
clone_size: -
v_call: TRBV30
cdr3_nt: TGTGCCTGGAGTCAAGCGGGGGCAAACACCGGGGAGCTGTTTTTT
cdr3_aa: CAWSQAGANTGELFF

d_call: TRBD1
j_call: TRBJ2-3
clone_size: -
v_call: TRBV27
cdr3_nt: TGTGCCAGCAGTACTCAGGGGGCTCCGGGCACAGATACGCAGTATTTT
cdr3_aa: CASSTQGAPGTDTQYF

d_call: TRBD1
j_call: TRBJ1-1
clone_size: -
v_call: TRBV5-1
cdr3_nt: TGCGCCAGCAGCTCAGAGACAGGGGCGAACACTGAAGCTTTCTTT
cdr3_aa: CASSSETGANTEAFF

d_call: TRBD2
j_call: TRBJ2-1
clone_size: -
v_call: TRBV7-2
cdr3_nt: TGTGCCAGCAGCGAAAAGCGGGTCGGGAGGTACAATGAGCAGTTCTTC
cdr3_aa: CASSEKRVGRYNEQFF

d_call: -
j_call: TRBJ2-5
clone_size: -
v_call: TRBV28
cdr3_nt: TGTGCCAGCGCTAGGGGGCAGGGGGGACGGAAGACCCAGTACTTC
cdr3_aa: CASARGQGGRKTQYF

d_call: -
j_call: TRBJ1-5
clone_size: -
v_call: TRBV19
cdr3_nt: TGTGCCAGTAGTATATCAGGGATGCCTCAGCCCCAGCATTTT
cdr3_aa: CASSISGMPQPQHF

d_call: TRBD1
j_call: TRBJ2-3
clone_size: -
v_call: TRBV5-4
cdr3_nt: TGTGCCAGCAGTACAGGGGGCGCGAGGCTGACCAGGGCAGATACGCAGTATTTT
cdr3_aa: CASSTGGARLTRADTQYF

d_call: -
j_call: TRBJ2-3
clone_size: -
v_call: TRBV30
cdr3_nt: TGTGCCTGGAGTGTTGACTTCACAGATACGCAGTATTTT
cdr3_aa: CAWSVDFTDTQYF

d_call: -
j_call: TRBJ1-3
clone_size: -
v_call: TRBV7-9
cdr3_nt: TGTGCCAGCAGCTTAGTTGCGGGCCTCTCTGGAAACACCATATATTTT
cdr3_aa: CASSLVAGLSGNTIYF

d_call: TRBD1
j_call: TRBJ1-2
clone_size: -
v_call: TRBV28
cdr3_nt: TGTGCCAGCAGTTGGGACAGAGCCTATGGCTACACCTTC
cdr3_aa: CASSWDRAYGYTF

d_call: -
j_call: TRBJ1-2
clone_size: once
v_call: TRBV7-2
cdr3_nt: TGTGCCAGCAGCCGGGACTACTTGGACTATGGCTACACCTTC
cdr3_aa: CASSRDYLDYGYTF

d_call: -
j_call: TRBJ1-1
clone_size: -
v_call: TRBV12-5
cdr3_nt: TGTGCTAGTGGTTGGGGTGCGGGCACTGAAGCTTTCTTT
cdr3_aa: CASGWGAGTEAFF

d_call: -
j_call: TRBJ1-2
clone_size: -
v_call: TRBV5-4
cdr3_nt: TGTGCCAGCAGCTTGGGGGGCGGAGGCTACACCTTC
cdr3_aa: CASSLGGGGYTF

d_call: -
j_call: TRBJ2-1
clone_size: -
v_call: TRBV7-2
cdr3_nt: TGTGCCAGCAGCTTTAACCCAGGGTTGATCGATTCTGAGCAGTTCTTC
cdr3_aa: CASSFNPGLIDSEQFF

d_call: TRBD1
j_call: TRBJ1-2
clone_size: few
v_call: TRBV30
cdr3_nt: TGTGCCTGGAGTGTTGGGACAGCTTATGGCTACACCTTC
cdr3_aa: CAWSVGTAYGYTF

d_call: -
j_call: TRBJ2-2
clone_size: -
v_call: TRBV14
cdr3_nt: TGTGCCAGCAGCCGCCAGGAGAACACCGGGGAGCTGTTTTTT
cdr3_aa: CASSRQENTGELFF

d_call: -
j_call: TRBJ2-1
clone_size: -
v_call: TRBV30
cdr3_nt: TGTGCCTGGACCGGCGGGGTTCACAATGAGCAGTTCTTC
cdr3_aa: CAWTGGVHNEQFF

d_call: -
j_call: TRBJ1-5
clone_size: -
v_call: TRBV19
cdr3_nt: TGTGCCAGTAGTATGGGCAATTATCAGCCCCAGCATTTT
cdr3_aa: CASSMGNYQPQHF

d_call: TRBD1
j_call: TRBJ2-3
clone_size: -
v_call: TRBV5-1
cdr3_nt: TGCGCCAGCAGCCCCGGACAGGGCTTGGCAGATACGCAGTATTTT
cdr3_aa: CASSPGQGLADTQYF

d_call: -
j_call: TRBJ1-2
clone_size: -
v_call: TRBV5-1
cdr3_nt: TGCGCCAGCAGAGGAGGGGTAGTGGACTATGGCTACACCTTC
cdr3_aa: CASRGGVVDYGYTF

d_call: -
j_call: TRBJ1-2
clone_size: -
v_call: TRBV15
cdr3_nt: TGTGCCACCAGCAGAGCCACAGGTAACTATGGCTACACCTTC
cdr3_aa: CATSRATGNYGYTF

d_call: -
j_call: TRBJ1-4
clone_size: -
v_call: TRBV4-3
cdr3_nt: TGCGCCAGCAGCCAAGATATAGGGGAAAGTGAAAAACTGTTTTTT
cdr3_aa: CASSQDIGESEKLFF

d_call: TRBD2
j_call: TRBJ2-5
clone_size: -
v_call: TRBV7-2
cdr3_nt: TGTGCCAGCAGCTTACCCCTGAGACTAGCGGGAGGCGGGGAGACCCAGTACTTC
cdr3_aa: CASSLPLRLAGGGETQYF

d_call: TRBD2
j_call: TRBJ2-1
clone_size: -
v_call: TRBV28
cdr3_nt: TGTGCCAGCTTGACGAGCGGGAGAGAAACGGATGAGCAGTTCTTC
cdr3_aa: CASLTSGRETDEQFF

d_call: -
j_call: TRBJ2-3
clone_size: -
v_call: TRBV5-4
cdr3_nt: TGTGCCAGCAGCTTGGTCGGCGGTAGCACAGATACGCAGTATTTT
cdr3_aa: CASSLVGGSTDTQYF

d_call: TRBD1
j_call: TRBJ2-7
clone_size: -
v_call: TRBV7-6
cdr3_nt: TGTGCCAGCAGCTTAGGGGACAGCTCTTCCTACGAGCAGTACTTC
cdr3_aa: CASSLGDSSSYEQYF

d_call: TRBD2
j_call: TRBJ2-3
clone_size: -
v_call: TRBV10-1
cdr3_nt: TGCGCCAGCAGTGAAGCGGGGGCAAGCACAGATACGCAGTATTTT
cdr3_aa: CASSEAGASTDTQYF

d_call: -
j_call: TRBJ2-1
clone_size: -
v_call: TRBV19
cdr3_nt: TGTGCCAGTATCGATCAGGGGTGGGGTGAGCAGTTCTTC
cdr3_aa: CASIDQGWGEQFF

d_call: -
j_call: TRBJ2-3
clone_size: once
v_call: TRBV30
cdr3_nt: TGTGCCTGGAGTGGAGGACACACAGATACGCAGTATTTT
cdr3_aa: CAWSGGHTDTQYF

d_call: TRBD2
j_call: TRBJ2-1
clone_size: -
v_call: TRBV7-9
cdr3_nt: TGTGCCAGGGGACCCGGGACTAGCGGGGGAAATGAGCAGTTCTTC
cdr3_aa: CARGPGTSGGNEQFF

d_call: -
j_call: TRBJ2-1
clone_size: -
v_call: TRBV5-1
cdr3_nt: TGCGCCAGCAGCTTAGAGACATACAATGAGCAGTTCTTC
cdr3_aa: CASSLETYNEQFF